Listed below are T cell receptor beta chains from one sample, sequenced in a study of identical twins. MiXCR, applied by TCRdb to the 5' RACE reads, yields one record per CDR3 protein. Among about 100,000 distinct CDR3 sequences listed, 4.5% to 6.5% were seen once. The sample comprised memory T cells sorted from blood. Source of these receptors: a woman aged 45-59 years in good health. CDR3s include the opening cysteine and the closing phenylalanine or tryptophan. The D gene is left open where the match is weak. Expanded clones get a size class; other rows say once, few or many, or leave the size out.

CDR3 length	clone size	D gene	V gene	J gene	CDR3 DNA	CDR3 protein
14	few	TRBD2	TRBV3-1	TRBJ2-3	TGTGCCAGCAGCCAGGGGCGCCTCGGGGGGGCACAGTATTTT	CASSQGRLGGAQYF
19	few	TRBD1	TRBV5-1	TRBJ2-6	TGCGCCAGCAGCCCTAGACAGGGGGCGGGAGGTTCTGGGGCCAACGTCCTGACTTTC	CASSPRQGAGGSGANVLTF
14	many	NA	TRBV2	TRBJ1-1	TGTGCCAGCAGTGAAGGTAGAGGGACGGCTGAAGCTTTCTTT	CASSEGRGTAEAFF
16	many	NA	TRBV28	TRBJ1-4	TGTGCCAGCAAGAACCCGGACATCCCAACTAATGAAAAACTGTTTTTT	CASKNPDIPTNEKLFF
10	few	NA	TRBV30	TRBJ1-1	TGTGCCTGGAGTGTAGAGGGGACTTTCTTT	CAWSVEGTFF
13	many	NA	TRBV6-1	TRBJ1-5	TGTGCCAGCAGTGGACAGCGCAATCAGCCCCAGCATTTT	CASSGQRNQPQHF
14	many	NA	TRBV5-1	TRBJ2-5	TGCGCCAGCAGCTTGACTCCGCCGAGGGAGACCCAGTACTTC	CASSLTPPRETQYF
14	many	NA	TRBV5-1	TRBJ1-5	TGCGCCAGCAGCTTGGACGGCCTTGATCAGCCCCAGCATTTT	CASSLDGLDQPQHF
11	few	NA	TRBV12-3/TRBV12-4	TRBJ2-1	TGTGCCAGCAGTTGGTACAATGAGCAGTTCTTC	CASSWYNEQFF
14	many	NA	TRBV11-2	TRBJ2-7	TGTGCCAGCAGCTTTACTAGCAGGCTCGACGAGCAGTACTTC	CASSFTSRLDEQYF
17	many	TRBD2	TRBV29-1	TRBJ2-1	TGCAGCGTCCACAGGCTAGCGGGACGGTCTGATTACAATGAGCAGTTCTTC	CSVHRLAGRSDYNEQFF
15	many	NA	TRBV12-3/TRBV12-4	TRBJ1-3	TGTGCCAGCCGAAGAACAGCGAGCTCTGGAAACACCATATATTTT	CASRRTASSGNTIYF
18	many	TRBD2	TRBV4-1	TRBJ2-3	TGCGCCAGCAGCCAAGGGAGGACTAGCGGGACTCACACAGATACGCAGTATTTT	CASSQGRTSGTHTDTQYF
13	many	TRBD1	TRBV29-1	TRBJ2-7	TGCAGCGTTGAATTGTACAGGGGACGCGAGCAGTACTTC	CSVELYRGREQYF
14	many	NA	TRBV5-1	TRBJ1-1	TGCGCCAGCAGCGCCAGGCGGGGCGTGACTGAAGCTTTCTTT	CASSARRGVTEAFF
14	few	NA	TRBV3-1	TRBJ2-3	TGTGCCAGCAGCCAAGACCGAGGGCCAGATACGCAGTATTTT	CASSQDRGPDTQYF
13	many	NA	TRBV14	TRBJ2-7	TGTGCCAGCAGCCCGACGGGCTACTACGAGCAGTACTTC	CASSPTGYYEQYF
14	many	NA	TRBV30	TRBJ1-5	TGTGCCTGGAGTTGGTTTAGAAGCAATCAGCCCCAGCATTTT	CAWSWFRSNQPQHF
14	many	NA	TRBV12-3/TRBV12-4	TRBJ1-1	TGTGCCAGCAGTTTGGGTCCTCCTCTCCCTGAAGCTTTCTTT	CASSLGPPLPEAFF
15	many	TRBD1	TRBV5-6	TRBJ2-3	TGTGCCAGCAACCAACAGGGGACGCCCACATATACGCAGTATTTT	CASNQQGTPTYTQYF
15	few	TRBD2	TRBV15	TRBJ2-7	TGTGCCACCAGCACGGGACTAGCGGGAGTCTACGAGCAGTACTTC	CATSTGLAGVYEQYF
13	many	NA	TRBV29-1	TRBJ2-2	TGCAGCGTTGATTTAACAGGGACCGGGGAGCTGTTTTTT	CSVDLTGTGELFF
12	many	NA	TRBV24-1	TRBJ1-5	TGTGCCACCAGTGGACCAAATCAGCCCCAGCATTTT	CATSGPNQPQHF
14	many	NA	TRBV12-3/TRBV12-4	TRBJ2-7	TGTGCCAGCAGTTCCAGGACAGAATATTACGAGCAGTACTTC	CASSSRTEYYEQYF
15	many	NA	TRBV5-1	TRBJ2-5	TGCGCCAGCAGCCCAGGGGGGTCGGGGCAAGAGACCCAGTACTTC	CASSPGGSGQETQYF
16	many	NA	TRBV7-8	TRBJ1-2	TGTGCCAGCAGCTTAGACGCGGGGGGGAATAACTATGGCTACACCTTC	CASSLDAGGNNYGYTF
14	NA	TRBD1	TRBV27	TRBJ2-5	TGTGCCAGCAGTCGTACAGGGGGGCAAGAGACCCAGTACTTC	CASSRTGGQETQYF
16	many	TRBD2	TRBV5-5	TRBJ2-5	TGTGCCAGCAGCTTGGGCTCTAGCGGGGGGTTCGAGACCCAGTACTTC	CASSLGSSGGFETQYF
16	NA	TRBD2	TRBV3-1	TRBJ2-2	TGTGCCAGCAGCCAACGGGAGCAGCGGGAGACCGGGGAGCTGTTTTTT	CASSQREQRETGELFF
14	few	TRBD1	TRBV6-4	TRBJ2-3	TGTGCCAGCAGTCAACAGGGGGCGGAAGATACGCAGTATTTT	CASSQQGAEDTQYF
14	many	NA	TRBV7-9	TRBJ1-1	TGTGCCAGCAGGCGTGTTGTAGAGGGGGAAGAAGCTTTCTTT	CASRRVVEGEEAFF
17	many	NA	TRBV4-1	TRBJ2-1	TGCGCCAGCAGCCAAGTATCGATTCTAGCCGCCCCTGGTCCTCAGTTCTTC	CASSQVSILAAPGPQFF
14	many	TRBD1	TRBV7-9	TRBJ1-1	TGTGCCAGCAGCTCAGACAGGGCAAACACTGAAGCTTTCTTT	CASSSDRANTEAFF
13	many	NA	TRBV12-3/TRBV12-4	TRBJ1-5	TGTGCCAGCAGTTCCACGAGCAATCAGCCCCAGCATTTT	CASSSTSNQPQHF
18	many	TRBD2	TRBV5-1	TRBJ2-3	TGCGCCAGCAGCTTGGCCCCGGGACTAGCGGGAGCCGCAGATACGCAGTATTTT	CASSLAPGLAGAADTQYF
12	NA	NA	TRBV19	TRBJ1-1	TGTGCCAGTAGTATGGTTCAGCAACCGGCTTTCTTT	CASSMVQQPAFF
20	few	TRBD1	TRBV20-1	TRBJ1-4	TGCAGTGCTAGAGATCCTACCCCGGGGCACAGGGGGAGTCTTAATGAAAAACTGTTTTTT	CSARDPTPGHRGSLNEKLFF
14	many	TRBD1	TRBV5-1	TRBJ1-6	TGCGCCAGCAGCAGGACAGGGTTGGATTCACCCCTCCACTTT	CASSRTGLDSPLHF
16	many	NA	TRBV19	TRBJ1-3	TGTGCCAGTAGTATCCGGACATTCCGCTCTGGAAACACCATATATTTT	CASSIRTFRSGNTIYF
16	few	TRBD2	TRBV5-4	TRBJ2-1	TGTGCCAGCAGCTTTCGCCGGCTAGCGGGTTACAATGAGCAGTTCTTC	CASSFRRLAGYNEQFF
15	few	NA	TRBV19	TRBJ1-3	TGTGCCAGTAGTATTTCGGCCATCTCTGGAAACACCATATATTTT	CASSISAISGNTIYF
14	many	NA	TRBV7-3	TRBJ2-1	TGTGCCAGCAGCAAGGGGGATTGGGACAATGAGCAGTTCTTC	CASSKGDWDNEQFF
14	NA	NA	TRBV6-2/TRBV6-3	TRBJ2-3	TGTGCCAGCAAGGGCGGGGTTTTCACAGATACGCAGTATTTT	CASKGGVFTDTQYF
15	many	TRBD2	TRBV19	TRBJ2-5	TGTGCCAGTAGTACCGGGACTAGCGGGAGTAAGACCCAGTACTTC	CASSTGTSGSKTQYF
16	many	NA	TRBV14	TRBJ2-1	TGTGCCAGCAGCCCGGGCCTGGGCGTCTCCTACAATGAGCAGTTCTTC	CASSPGLGVSYNEQFF